The present TCR beta chain was sequenced within a study of Graves' ophthalmopathy and Graves' hyperthyroidism (dated by TCRdb to 2016 to 2019). Notes on the research overall: Peripheral blood samples were taken at the time of initial diagnosis, before any treatment was given. In roughly 6 hyperthyroidism patients, the T-cell repertoire of thyroid tissue was compared with the T-cell repertoire of blood. To explore V-J signatures that distinguish ophthalmopathy from hyperthyroidism, a discovery set of 100 patients was enrolled, made up of around 40 with ophthalmopathy and fewer than 60 with stable hyperthyroidism. In total, 135 blood samples were TCR-sequenced: around 42 ophthalmopathy, some 75 hyperthyroidism and about 17 hyperthyroidism-to-ophthalmopathy patients. The roughly 100 discovery patients were randomly divided into training and test sets at a 7:3 ratio. To tell Graves' ophthalmopathy apart from Graves' hyperthyroidism, and to predict which patients would progress to ophthalmopathy, the study relied on TCR beta repertoire signatures. For independent validation, a separate cohort was made up of 18 to 20 hyperthyroidism patients plus 17 patients who later progressed from hyperthyroidism to ophthalmopathy. Following sampling, methimazole starting at 30 mg daily was administered to hyperthyroidism patients, and high-dose intravenous methylprednisolone was administered to ophthalmopathy patients.

What the research found in general, with its limitations: In validation, the model predicted ophthalmopathy progression with 55% to 71% sensitivity and around 72% specificity; fewer than 15 predicted patients were CT-confirmed with GO in a median of approximately 6.5 months. Sample size was not statistically predetermined, and group allocation was not concealed from the investigators. Most expanded thyroid clonotypes with a frequency above 0.001 also appeared in blood, which suggests that blood repertoires may reflect the immune response in the thyroid. In cross-validation, the 13-signature model distinguished ophthalmopathy from stable hyperthyroidism with around 90% sensitivity and about 81% specificity, while in the test set the corresponding values were approximately 80% and 75%.

The ophthalmopathy patients had moderately to severely active disease, with a Clinical Activity Score of 3 or higher, a NOSPECS grade of 4 or higher, and a disease duration of less than 3 months. Patients were excluded if they had other autoimmune diseases, uncontrolled infections, pregnancy or lactation. Diagnosis was based on clinical symptoms, serum thyroxine, TRAb, thyroid ultrasound and orbital computed tomography. PBMCs were isolated from 7.5 to 10 ml of fresh peripheral blood by Ficoll-Paque density gradient centrifugation. Trizol reagent was used to extract the total RNA, and its quality was then checked on an Agilent 2100 Bioanalyzer. For repertoire sequencing, the TCR beta CDR3 regions were amplified from RNA transcripts. HTBI primers and the Qiagen OneStep RT-PCR kit were used in a first-round RT-PCR, which was followed by a second-round multiplex PCR, size selection and purification. The libraries underwent paired-end sequencing with 100 bp reads on an Illumina HiSeq2000. The original pipeline was this. SOAPnuke was used to process the reads, removing any read that contained adapters or uncalled bases, had a mean Phred below 15, or lacked an exact match to the constant primer or identifier. High-quality paired reads were merged with COPE v1.2.5. Unique nucleotide sequences were defined as clonotypes and aligned to IMGT TRB V, D and J references using MiTCR v1.1. Analysis was restricted to V-J combinations with a frequency above 0.0001, which covered roughly 99% of repertoires. A TCR clonal expansion and chaos score per V-J combination was defined as the ratio of F50 clonal expansion to chaos observed in the TCRdist matrix. Features were reduced by Welch's t-statistics and random forest to roughly 14 V-J combinations, which fed a naive Bayes classifier. The Morisita-Horn index was used to measure how similar the thyroid and blood repertoires were. TCRdb passed the public sequencing reads through fastp at Q25 and MiXCR, retaining productive beta sequences. Each CDR3 protein gets just one entry, which takes the most common genes and DNA from the rows behind it. TCRdb assigned the V and J calls; the authors' analysis was not used. Across this sample there are some 520,000 distinct CDR3 sequences, with around 15% seen only once. The ten largest clones add up to 9.8% of the sample.

The germline V end is reduced by 0 bases and the J end by 7 bases; junction bases left unmatched: 17. Its CDR3 holds 18 amino acids, cysteine through phenylalanine. The kept DNA is CDR3 alone, 54 bases in frame from the first base. The germline V gene sets CDR1 to MNHEY and CDR2 to SVGEGT. This clonotype was counted at least ten times. There is no known antigen for this receptor. Per-nucleotide qualities are absent, and no much larger clonotype sits a single base away. This chain joins TRBV6-2 or TRBV6-3 to TRBJ1-1, and 7 junctional nucleotides match TRBD1. The receptor's source is a woman aged 25 to 39 with Graves' ophthalmopathy. Donor details come from another sample of the same person, matched by shared clones. Sequencing input: blood. In nucleotide form, the sequence is TGTGCCAGCAGTTACTCGATCAGGGGGTGGGACCCCAGCGATGAAGCTTTCTTT. Its coded protein is CASSYSIRGWDPSDEAFF.